What follows is one T cell receptor beta chain and its context. Profiling relied on immunoSEQ multiplex PCR, and the TCRdb table lists in-frame clones only, not all of them. The sample consists of 65,000 to 95,000 clones, about 91% of them appearing once. The V segment lost 3 bases and the J segment 5 bases; nucleotides outside the gene matches: 8. The CDR3 contains 15 residues. CDR1 is SGHRS, CDR2 YFSETQ, per germline. This sample stems from a study of blood T cell repertoires in COVID-19. Study overall: PBMCs, B-cell-depleted T cells, or T cells provided the cDNA or gDNA that made up the material.

The TCR was taken from a man at least 80 years old with acute or convalescent COVID-19. V usage is TRBV5-1 and J usage is TRBJ2-1; 7 nucleotides match TRBD1. The material sequenced was peripheral blood. The CDR3 loop is CASSSEPGQNNEQFF. The CDR3 DNA reads as TGCGCCAGCAGCTCCGAACCGGGACAGAACAATGAGCAGTTCTTC.